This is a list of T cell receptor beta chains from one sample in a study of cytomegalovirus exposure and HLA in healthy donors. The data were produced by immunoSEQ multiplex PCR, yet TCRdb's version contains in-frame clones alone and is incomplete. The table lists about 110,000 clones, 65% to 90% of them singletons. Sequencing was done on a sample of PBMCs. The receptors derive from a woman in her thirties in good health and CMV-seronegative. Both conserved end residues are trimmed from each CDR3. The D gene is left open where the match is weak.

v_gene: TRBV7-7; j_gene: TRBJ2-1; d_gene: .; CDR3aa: ASSFRAGPPRDEQF
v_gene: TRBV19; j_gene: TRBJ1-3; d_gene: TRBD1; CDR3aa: ASLTGESGNTIY
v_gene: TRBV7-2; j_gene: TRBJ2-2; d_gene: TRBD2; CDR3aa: ASSASGRGELF
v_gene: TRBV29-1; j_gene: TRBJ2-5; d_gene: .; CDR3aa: SVGYQETQY
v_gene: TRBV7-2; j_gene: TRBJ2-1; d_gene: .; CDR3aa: ASSSAGGYNEQF
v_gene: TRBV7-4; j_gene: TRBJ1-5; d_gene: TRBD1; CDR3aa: ASRQVTGGRSNQPQH
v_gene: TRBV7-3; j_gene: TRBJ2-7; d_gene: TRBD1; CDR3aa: ASSIDRDNEQY
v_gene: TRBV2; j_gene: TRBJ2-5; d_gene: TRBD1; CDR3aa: ASSESTGRETQY
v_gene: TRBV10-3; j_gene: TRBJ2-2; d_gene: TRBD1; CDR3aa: AISARGQYTGELF
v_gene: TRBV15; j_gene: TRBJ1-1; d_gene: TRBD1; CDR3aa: ATSRGQGNTEAF
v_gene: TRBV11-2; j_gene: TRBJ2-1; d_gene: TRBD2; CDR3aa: ASSLDSVSGKQF
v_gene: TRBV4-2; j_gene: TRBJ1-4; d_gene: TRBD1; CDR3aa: ASSQRTGTGGLNEKLF
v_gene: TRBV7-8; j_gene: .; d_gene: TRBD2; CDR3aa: ASSPRTSGRAYEQY
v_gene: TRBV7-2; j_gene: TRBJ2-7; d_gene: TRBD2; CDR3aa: ASSTGTSGRRRGYEQY
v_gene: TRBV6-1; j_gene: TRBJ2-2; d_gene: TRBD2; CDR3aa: ASKGLAGNTGELF
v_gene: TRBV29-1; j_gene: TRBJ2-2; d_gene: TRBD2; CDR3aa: SVVAGGAGELF
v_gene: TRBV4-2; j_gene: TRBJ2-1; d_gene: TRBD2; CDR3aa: ASSQDSGSYNEQF
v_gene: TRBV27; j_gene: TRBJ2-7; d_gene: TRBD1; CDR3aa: ASSLGWTGSYEQY
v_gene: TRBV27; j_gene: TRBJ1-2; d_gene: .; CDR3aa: ASSLLGAGALLANYGYT
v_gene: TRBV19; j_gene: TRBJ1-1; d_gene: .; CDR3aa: DADRNTEAF
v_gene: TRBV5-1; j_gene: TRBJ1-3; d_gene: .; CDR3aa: ASSFSSGASGNTIY
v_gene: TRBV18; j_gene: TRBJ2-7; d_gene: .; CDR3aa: ASSPPFPSPYEQY
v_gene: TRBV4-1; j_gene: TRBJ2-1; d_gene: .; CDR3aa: ASSQSGPGAAHEQF
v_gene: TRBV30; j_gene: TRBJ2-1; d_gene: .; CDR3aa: AWSPRNEQF
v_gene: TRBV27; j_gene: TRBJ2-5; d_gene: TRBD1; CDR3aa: ASSFLPWDRQETQY
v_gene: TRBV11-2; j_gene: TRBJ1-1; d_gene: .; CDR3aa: ASSGEAITEAF
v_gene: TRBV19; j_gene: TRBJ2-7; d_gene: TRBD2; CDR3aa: ASSSRTSGTGTYEQY
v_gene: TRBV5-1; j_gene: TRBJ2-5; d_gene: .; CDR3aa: ASSLESGWQLPQETQY
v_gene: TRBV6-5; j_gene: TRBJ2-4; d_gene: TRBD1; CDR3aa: ASSYSPGQGDIQY
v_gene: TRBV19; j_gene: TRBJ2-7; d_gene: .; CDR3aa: ASSIFNGYEQY
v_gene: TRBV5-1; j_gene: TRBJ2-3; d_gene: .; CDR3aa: ASSTPPDTQY
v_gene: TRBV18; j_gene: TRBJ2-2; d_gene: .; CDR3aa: ASSPREGNTGELF
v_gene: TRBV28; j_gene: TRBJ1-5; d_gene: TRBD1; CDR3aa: ASSRDRGPSNQPQH
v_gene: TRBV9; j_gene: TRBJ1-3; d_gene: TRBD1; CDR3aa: ASSVQGAPSGNTIY
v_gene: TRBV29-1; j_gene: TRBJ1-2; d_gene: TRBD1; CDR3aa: SVGTGAIWSYGYT
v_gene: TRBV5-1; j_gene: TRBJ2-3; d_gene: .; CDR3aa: ASSQYTDTQY
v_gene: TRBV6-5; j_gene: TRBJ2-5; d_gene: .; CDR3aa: ATRRGIIQETQY
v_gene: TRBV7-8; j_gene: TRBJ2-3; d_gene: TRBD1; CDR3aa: ASSLPRDRGQSDTQY
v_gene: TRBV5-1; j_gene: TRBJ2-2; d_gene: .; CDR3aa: ASSFFTANTGELF
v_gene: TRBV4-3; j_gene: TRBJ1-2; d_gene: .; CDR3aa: ASSQDHGGARGYT
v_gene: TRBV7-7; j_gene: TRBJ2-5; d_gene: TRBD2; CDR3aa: ASSLRGTSGREETQY
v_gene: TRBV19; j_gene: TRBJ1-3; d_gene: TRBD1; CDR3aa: ASSITGGAGNTIY
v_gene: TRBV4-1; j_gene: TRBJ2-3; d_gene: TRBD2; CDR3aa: ASSPKNGLAVTDTQY
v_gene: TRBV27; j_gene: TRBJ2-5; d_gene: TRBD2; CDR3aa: ASKRGLAGVIQETQY
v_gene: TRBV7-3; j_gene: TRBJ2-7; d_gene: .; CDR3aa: ASGTRRVAYEQY
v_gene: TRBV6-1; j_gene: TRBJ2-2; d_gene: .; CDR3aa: ASSFRDTNTGELF
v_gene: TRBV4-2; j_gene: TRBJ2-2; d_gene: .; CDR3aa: ASSQDSGVAVRELF
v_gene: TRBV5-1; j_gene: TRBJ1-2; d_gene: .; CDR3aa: ASRDQGTYGYT
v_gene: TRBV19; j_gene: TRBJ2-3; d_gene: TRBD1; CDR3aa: ASSIEEGQGENTQY
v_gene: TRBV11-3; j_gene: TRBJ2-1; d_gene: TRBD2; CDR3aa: ASSLDNTAGGPSYNEQF
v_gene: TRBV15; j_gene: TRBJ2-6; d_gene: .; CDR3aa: ATSRGRSGSGANVLT
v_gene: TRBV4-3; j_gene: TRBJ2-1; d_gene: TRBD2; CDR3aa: ASSPEASGYTLQSSNEQF
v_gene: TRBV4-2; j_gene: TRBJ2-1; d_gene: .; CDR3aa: ASSQRENEQF
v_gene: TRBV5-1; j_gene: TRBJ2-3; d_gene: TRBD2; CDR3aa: ASSAGTSGTIPYTDTQY
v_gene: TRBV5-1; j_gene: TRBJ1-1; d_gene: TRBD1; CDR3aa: ASSSTGGDTEAF
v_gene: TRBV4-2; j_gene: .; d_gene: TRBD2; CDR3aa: ASSHPTSGSYEQY
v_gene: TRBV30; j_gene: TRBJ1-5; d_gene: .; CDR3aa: AWSASRAGQPQH
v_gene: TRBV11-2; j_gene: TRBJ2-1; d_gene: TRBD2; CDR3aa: ASSRRLAGDNEQF
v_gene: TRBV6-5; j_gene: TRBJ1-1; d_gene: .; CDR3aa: ASSYIGETEAF